This T cell receptor (beta chain) emerged from a study of human T cells and chemical hapten exposure. In the study overall: Weekly diphenylcyclopropenone doses were given to patients' scalps across the approximately 24-week study.

As to time point: patch test 1, 2 weeks after DPC sensitization. Treatment indicated: therapeutic diphenylcyclopropenone sensitization with weekly scalp DPC. Library construction involved attaching unique molecular identifiers to individual cDNA molecules, which allowed quantitative, reproducible TCR counting. MiXCR, applied by TCRdb to the RACE reads, yields one record per CDR3 protein. This repertoire shows around 160,000 distinct CDR3 sequences, roughly 15% found once; its top ten account for about 1.7%. The ends lost 1 base at V and 4 bases at J; junction bases unmatched: 7. Germline V gene sequence: CDR1 SGHDT, CDR2 YYEEEE. This CDR3 contains 16 residues.

The rearrangement uses TRBV5-6 and TRBJ2-5, with 10 bases matching TRBD2. Material: whole blood, obtained in connection with sensitization to the hapten diphenylcyclopropenone (DPC). The TCR was taken from a woman younger than 45 with alopecia areata. Some clones in this sample may be carry-over from other donors' samples. The DNA for the CDR3 is TGTGCCAGCAGCTTGCTAGCGGGGGCCCGTGGAGAGACCCAGTACTTC. Protein product: CASSLLAGARGETQYF.